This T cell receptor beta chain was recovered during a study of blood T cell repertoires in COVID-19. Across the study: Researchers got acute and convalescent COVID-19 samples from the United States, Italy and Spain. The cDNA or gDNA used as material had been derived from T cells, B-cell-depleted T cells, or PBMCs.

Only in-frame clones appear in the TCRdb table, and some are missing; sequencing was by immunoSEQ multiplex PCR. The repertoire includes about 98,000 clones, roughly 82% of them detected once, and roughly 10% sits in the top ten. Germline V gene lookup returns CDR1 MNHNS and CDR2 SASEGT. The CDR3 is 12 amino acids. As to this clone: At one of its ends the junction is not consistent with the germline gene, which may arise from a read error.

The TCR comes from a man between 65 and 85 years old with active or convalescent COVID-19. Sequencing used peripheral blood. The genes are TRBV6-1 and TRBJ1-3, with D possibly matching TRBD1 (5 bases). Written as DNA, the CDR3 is TGTGCCAGCAGTGAATGGAATGGCGGGGGAGGTTTT. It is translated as CASSEWNGGGGF.